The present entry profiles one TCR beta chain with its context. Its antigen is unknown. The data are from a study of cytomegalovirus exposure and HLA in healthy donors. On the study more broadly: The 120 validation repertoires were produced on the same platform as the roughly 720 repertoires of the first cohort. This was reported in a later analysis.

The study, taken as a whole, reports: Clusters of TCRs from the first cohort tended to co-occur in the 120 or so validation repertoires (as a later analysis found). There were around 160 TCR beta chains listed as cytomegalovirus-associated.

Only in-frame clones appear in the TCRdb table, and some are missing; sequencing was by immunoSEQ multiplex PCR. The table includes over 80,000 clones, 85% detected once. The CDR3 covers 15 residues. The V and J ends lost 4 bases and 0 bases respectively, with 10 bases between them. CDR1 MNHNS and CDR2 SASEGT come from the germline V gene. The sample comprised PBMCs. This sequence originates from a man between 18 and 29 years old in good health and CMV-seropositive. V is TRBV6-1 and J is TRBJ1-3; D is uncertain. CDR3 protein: CASSVYRFSGNTIYF. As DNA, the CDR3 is TGTGCCAGCAGTGTCTACAGATTCTCTGGAAACACCATATATTTT.